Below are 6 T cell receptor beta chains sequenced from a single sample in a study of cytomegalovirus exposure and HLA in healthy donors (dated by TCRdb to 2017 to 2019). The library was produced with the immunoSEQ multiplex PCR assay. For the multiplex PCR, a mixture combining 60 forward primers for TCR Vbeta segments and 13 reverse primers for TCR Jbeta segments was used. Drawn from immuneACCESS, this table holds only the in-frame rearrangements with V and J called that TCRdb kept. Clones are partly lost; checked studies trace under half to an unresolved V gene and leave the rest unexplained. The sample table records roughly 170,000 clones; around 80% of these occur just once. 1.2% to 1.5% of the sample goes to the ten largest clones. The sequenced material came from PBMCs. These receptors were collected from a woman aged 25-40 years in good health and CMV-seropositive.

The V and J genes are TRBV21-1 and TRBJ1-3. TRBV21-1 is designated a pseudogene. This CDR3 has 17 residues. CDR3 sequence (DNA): TGTGCCAGCAGCAAGTCAGGCGGGAGCCCGTGTCGGGACACCATATATTTT. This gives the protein CASSKSGGSPCRDTIYF.

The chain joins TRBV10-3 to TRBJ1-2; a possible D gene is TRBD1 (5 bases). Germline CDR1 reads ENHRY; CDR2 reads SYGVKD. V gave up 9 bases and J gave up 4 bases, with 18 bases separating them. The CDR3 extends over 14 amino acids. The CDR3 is CAIGGGEWGYGYTF. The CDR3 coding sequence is TGTGCCATTGGTGGGGGGGAGTGGGGCTATGGCTACACCTTC.

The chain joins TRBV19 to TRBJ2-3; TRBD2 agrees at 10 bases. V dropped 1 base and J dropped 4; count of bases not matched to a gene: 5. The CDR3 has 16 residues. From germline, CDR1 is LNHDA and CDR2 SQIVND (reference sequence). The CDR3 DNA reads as TGTGCCAGTAGTATAGCCCTAGCGGGAGCACCAGATACGCAGTATTTT. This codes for CASSIALAGAPDTQYF.

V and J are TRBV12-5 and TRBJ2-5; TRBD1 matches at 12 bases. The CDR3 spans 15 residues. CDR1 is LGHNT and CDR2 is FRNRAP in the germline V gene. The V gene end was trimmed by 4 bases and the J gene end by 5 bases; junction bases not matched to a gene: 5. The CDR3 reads CASGSGTGGHETQYF. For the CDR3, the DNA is TGTGCTAGTGGTTCCGGGACAGGGGGCCATGAGACCCAGTACTTC.

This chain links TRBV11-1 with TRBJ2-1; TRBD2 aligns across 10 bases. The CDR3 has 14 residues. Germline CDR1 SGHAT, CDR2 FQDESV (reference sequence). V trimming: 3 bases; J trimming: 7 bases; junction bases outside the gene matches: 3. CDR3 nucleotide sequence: TGTGCCAGCAGCTTCACTAGCGGGAATAATGAGCAGTTCTTC. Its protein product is CASSFTSGNNEQFF.

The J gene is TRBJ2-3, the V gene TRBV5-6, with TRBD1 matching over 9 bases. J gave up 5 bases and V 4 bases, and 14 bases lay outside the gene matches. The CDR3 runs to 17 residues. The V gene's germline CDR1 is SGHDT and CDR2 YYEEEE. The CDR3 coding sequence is TGTGCCAGCAGCGAAGAACAGGGGGCGCAAGGAGGAGATACGCAGTATTTT. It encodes CASSEEQGAQGGDTQYF.